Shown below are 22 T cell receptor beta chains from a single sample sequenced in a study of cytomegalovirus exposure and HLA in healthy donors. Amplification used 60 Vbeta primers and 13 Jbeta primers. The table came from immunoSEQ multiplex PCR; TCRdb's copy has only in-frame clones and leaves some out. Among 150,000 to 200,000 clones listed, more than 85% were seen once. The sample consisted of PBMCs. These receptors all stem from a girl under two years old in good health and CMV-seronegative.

The CDR3 DNA reads TGTGCCAGCAGCTTCGGAGGACAAGAGACCCAGTACTTC. Translated, it gives CASSFGGQETQYF. The chain couples TRBV7-2 to TRBJ2-5; weak D call: TRBD2 (5 bases). The V end was cut by 3 bases, the J end by 2 bases, with 7 bases between. CDR1 is SGHTA and CDR2 is FQGNSA in the germline V gene. The CDR3 sequence is 13 residues long.

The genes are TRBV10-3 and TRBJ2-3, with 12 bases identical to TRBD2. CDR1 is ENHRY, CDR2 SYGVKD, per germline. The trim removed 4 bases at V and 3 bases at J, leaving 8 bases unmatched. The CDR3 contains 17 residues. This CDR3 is CAISVPTSGRKTDTQYF. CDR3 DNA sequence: TGTGCCATCAGTGTCCCGACTAGCGGGAGAAAAACAGATACGCAGTATTTT.

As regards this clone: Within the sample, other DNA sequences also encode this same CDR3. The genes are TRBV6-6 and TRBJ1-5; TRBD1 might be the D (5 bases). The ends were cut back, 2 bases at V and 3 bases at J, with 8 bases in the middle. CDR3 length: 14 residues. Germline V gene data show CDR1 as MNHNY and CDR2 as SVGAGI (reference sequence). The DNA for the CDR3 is TGTGCCAGCAGTTACGGGGGGATCAATCAGCCCCAGCATTTT. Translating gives CASSYGGINQPQHF.

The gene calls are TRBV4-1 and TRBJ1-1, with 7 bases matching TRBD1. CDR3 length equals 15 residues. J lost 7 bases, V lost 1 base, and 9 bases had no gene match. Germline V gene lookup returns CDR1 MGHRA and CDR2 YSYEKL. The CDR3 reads CASSQVSTGIHEAFF. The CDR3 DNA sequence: TGCGCCAGCAGCCAAGTCTCGACAGGGATCCATGAAGCTTTCTTT.

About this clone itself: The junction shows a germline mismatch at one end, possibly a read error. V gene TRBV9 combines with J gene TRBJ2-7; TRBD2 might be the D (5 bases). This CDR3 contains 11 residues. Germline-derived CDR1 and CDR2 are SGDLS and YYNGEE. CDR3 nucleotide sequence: TGTGCCAGCAGCTCCGACTACGAGCAGTATTTC. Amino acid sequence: CASSSDYEQYF.

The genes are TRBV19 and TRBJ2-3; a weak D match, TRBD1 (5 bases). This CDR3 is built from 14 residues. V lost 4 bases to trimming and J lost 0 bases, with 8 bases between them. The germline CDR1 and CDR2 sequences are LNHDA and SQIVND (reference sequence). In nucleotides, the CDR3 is TGTGCCAGTAGTAAGGGGCGAAGCACAGATACGCAGTATTTT. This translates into CASSKGRSTDTQYF.

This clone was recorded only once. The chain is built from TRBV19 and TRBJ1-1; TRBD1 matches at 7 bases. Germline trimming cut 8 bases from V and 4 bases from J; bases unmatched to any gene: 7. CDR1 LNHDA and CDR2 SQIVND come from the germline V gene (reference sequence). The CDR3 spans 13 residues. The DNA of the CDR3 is TGTGCCAGTGGACGACAGGGTTTCACTGAAGCTTTCTTT. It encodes CASGRQGFTEAFF. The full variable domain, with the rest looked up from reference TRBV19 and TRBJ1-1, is DGGITQSPKYLFRKEGQNVTLSCEQNLNHDAMYWYRQDPGQGLRLIYYSQIVNDFQKGDIAEGYSVSREKKESFPLTVTSAQKNPTAFYLCASGRQGFTEAFFGQGTRLTVV.

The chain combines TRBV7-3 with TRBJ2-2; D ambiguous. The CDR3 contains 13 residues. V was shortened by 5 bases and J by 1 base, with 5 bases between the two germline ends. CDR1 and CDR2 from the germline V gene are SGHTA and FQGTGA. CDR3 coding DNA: TGTGCCAGCAGCCCAAAGAACACCGGGGAGCTGTTTTTT. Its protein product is CASSPKNTGELFF.

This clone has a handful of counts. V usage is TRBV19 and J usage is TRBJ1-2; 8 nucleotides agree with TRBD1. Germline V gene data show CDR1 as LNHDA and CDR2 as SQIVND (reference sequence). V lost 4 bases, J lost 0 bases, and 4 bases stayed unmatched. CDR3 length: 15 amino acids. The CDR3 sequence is CASSKTDRANYGYTF. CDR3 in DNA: TGTGCCAGTAGTAAAACGGACAGGGCTAACTATGGCTACACCTTC.

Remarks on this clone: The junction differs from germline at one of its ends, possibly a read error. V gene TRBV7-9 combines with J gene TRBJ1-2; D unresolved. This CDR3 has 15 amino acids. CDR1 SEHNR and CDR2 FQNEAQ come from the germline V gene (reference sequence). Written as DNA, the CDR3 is TGTTCCAGCAGCTTAGATGTCAGGCCACACTATGGCTACACCTTC. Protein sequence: CSSSLDVRPHYGYTF.

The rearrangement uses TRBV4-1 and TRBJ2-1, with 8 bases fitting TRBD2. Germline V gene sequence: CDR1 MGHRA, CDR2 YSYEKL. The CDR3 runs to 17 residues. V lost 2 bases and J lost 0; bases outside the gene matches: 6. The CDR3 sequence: CASSQNSGRGSYNEQFF. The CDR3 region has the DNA TGCGCCAGCAGCCAAAACAGCGGGAGAGGCTCCTACAATGAGCAGTTCTTC.

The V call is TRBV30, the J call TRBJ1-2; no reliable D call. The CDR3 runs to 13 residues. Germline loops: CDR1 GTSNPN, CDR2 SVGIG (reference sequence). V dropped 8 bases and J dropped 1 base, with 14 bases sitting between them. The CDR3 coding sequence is TGTGCCACTTCGGGTTCCCATAACTATGGCTACACCTTC. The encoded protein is CATSGSHNYGYTF. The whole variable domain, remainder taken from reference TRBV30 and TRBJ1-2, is SQTIHQWPATLVQPVGSPLSLECTVEGTSNPNLYWYRQAAGRGLQLLFYSVGIGQISSEVPQNLSASRPQDRQFILSSKKLLLSDSGFYLCATSGSHNYGYTFGSGTRLTVV.

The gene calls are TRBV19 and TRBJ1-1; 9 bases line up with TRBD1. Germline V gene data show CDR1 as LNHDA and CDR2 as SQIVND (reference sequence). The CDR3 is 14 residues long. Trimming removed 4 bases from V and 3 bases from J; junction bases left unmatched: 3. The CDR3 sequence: CASSNRGLYTEAFF. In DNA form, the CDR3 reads TGTGCCAGTAGTAACAGGGGGCTATACACTGAAGCTTTCTTT.

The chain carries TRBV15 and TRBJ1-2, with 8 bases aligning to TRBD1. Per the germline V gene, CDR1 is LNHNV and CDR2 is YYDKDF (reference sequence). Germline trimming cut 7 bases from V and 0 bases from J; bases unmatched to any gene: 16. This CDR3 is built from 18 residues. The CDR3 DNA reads TGTGCCACCAAGAGCGGATACCAGGGGGCGCTTTCTAACTATGGCTACACCTTC. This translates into CATKSGYQGALSNYGYTF.

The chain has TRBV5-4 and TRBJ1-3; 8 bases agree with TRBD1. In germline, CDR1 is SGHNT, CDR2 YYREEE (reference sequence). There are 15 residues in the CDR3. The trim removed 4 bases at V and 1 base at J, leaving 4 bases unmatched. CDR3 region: CASSPGQGSGNTIYF. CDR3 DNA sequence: TGTGCCAGCAGCCCTGGACAGGGATCTGGAAACACCATATATTTT.

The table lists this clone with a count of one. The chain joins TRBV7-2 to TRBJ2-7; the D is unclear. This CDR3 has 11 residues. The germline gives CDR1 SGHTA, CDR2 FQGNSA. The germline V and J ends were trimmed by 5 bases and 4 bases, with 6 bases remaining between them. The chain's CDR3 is CASSLTYEQYF. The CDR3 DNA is TGTGCCAGCAGCCTCACTTACGAGCAGTACTTC. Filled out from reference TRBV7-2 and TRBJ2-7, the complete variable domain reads GAGVSQSPSNKVTEKGKDVELRCDPISGHTALYWYRQSLGQGLEFLIYFQGNSAPDKSGLPSDRFSAERTGGSVSTLTIQRTQQEDSAVYLCASSLTYEQYFGPGTRLTVT.

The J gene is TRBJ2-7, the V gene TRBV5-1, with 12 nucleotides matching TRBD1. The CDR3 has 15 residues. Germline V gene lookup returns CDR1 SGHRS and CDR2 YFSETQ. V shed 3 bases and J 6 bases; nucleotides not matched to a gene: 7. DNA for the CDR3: TGCGCCAGCAGCTCAACCGGGACAGGGGGCCTCGAGCAGTACTTC. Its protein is CASSSTGTGGLEQYF.

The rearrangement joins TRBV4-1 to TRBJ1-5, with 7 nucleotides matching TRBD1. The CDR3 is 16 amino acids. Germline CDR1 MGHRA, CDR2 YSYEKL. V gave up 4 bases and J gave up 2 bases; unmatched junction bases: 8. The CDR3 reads CASSLTGPEGNQPQHF. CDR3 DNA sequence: TGCGCCAGCAGCCTGACAGGGCCGGAGGGCAATCAGCCCCAGCATTTT.

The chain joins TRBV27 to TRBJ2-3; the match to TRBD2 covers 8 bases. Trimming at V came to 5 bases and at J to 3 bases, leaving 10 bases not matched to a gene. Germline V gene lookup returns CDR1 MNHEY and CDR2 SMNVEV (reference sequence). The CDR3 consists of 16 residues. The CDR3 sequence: CASSSRGVAGTDTQYF. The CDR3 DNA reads TGTGCCAGCAGTAGCCGCGGGGTAGCGGGGACAGATACGCAGTATTTT.

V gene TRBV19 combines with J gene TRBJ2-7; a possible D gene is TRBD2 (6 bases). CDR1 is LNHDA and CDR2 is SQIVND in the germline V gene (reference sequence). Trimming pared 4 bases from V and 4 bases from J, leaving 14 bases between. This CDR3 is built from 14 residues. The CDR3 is CASSRRDGFYEQYF. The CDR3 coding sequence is TGTGCCAGTAGTAGGCGGGACGGATTTTACGAGCAGTACTTC.

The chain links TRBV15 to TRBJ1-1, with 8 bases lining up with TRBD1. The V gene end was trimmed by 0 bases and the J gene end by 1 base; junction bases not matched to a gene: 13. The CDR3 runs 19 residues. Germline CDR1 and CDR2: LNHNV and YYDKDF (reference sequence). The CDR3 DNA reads TGTGCCACCAGCAGAGATAGGGTAGGGACAGGAAGGGGGAACACTGAAGCTTTCTTT. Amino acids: CATSRDRVGTGRGNTEAFF. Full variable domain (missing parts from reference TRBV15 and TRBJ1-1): DAMVIQNPRYQVTQFGKPVTLSCSQTLNHNVMYWYQQKSSQAPKLLFHYYDKDFNNEADTPDNFQSRRPNTSFCFLDIRSPGLGDTAMYLCATSRDRVGTGRGNTEAFFGQGTRLTVV.

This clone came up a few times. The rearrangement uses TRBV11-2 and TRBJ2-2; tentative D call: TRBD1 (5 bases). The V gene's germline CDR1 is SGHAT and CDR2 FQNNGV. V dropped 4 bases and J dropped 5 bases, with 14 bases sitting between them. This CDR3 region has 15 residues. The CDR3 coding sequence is TGTGCCAGCAGCTATCCGAAGGGGATGACCGGGGAGCTGTTTTTT. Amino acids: CASSYPKGMTGELFF.